The rows below give T cell receptor beta chains drawn from one sample of a study of blood T cells in healthy people across ages. TCRdb used MiXCR to reprocess the 5' RACE reads, holding one entry per CDR3 protein. The top ten clones hold approximately 14% of a sample with approximately 1,000,000 distinct CDR3 sequences, more than 30% of them seen once. The sample consisted of blood. Source of these receptors: a man aged 18 to 30 in good health. The conserved cysteine and the conserved F or W are not part of the CDR3 here. The D gene is left open where the match is weak.

CDR3 protein,D gene,V gene
ASSTGYTDTQY,.,TRBV28
ASSQGANTQY,.,TRBV3-1
ASTIRDRDSYEQY,TRBD1,TRBV6-1
ASSYPREAEKLF,.,TRBV6-6
ASSFQGSGEQY,.,TRBV12-3/TRBV12-4
ASSQYVEGQPQH,.,TRBV4-1
SVGGLAGDSSTDTQY,TRBD2,TRBV29-1
PSSFGDLTNPRADTQY,.,TRBV12-3/TRBV12-4
ASSLGLADNYEQY,TRBD2,TRBV11-2
SASFGRGTGWEKLF,TRBD1,TRBV20-1
SASNRDRGTDTQY,TRBD1,TRBV20-1
ASSEPADNQPQH,.,TRBV6-1
ASSFDRGDSPLH,TRBD1,TRBV6-5
ASSVDPKGQHTEAF,TRBD1,TRBV9
SARDPRLPQMDTQY,.,TRBV20-1
ASSPSAGGSTDTQY,TRBD2,TRBV27
SARAAGLAGSMMTDTQY,TRBD2,TRBV20-1
ASSQGGKVNEQF,.,TRBV3-1
ASSSLGSKLTDTQY,.,TRBV4-2
SATLGGTDTQY,.,TRBV20-1
GARDRGRGYEQY,.,TRBV20-1
ASSLAWTDTQY,.,TRBV7-8
ASSRDRPSYGYT,TRBD1,TRBV2
ASFEGENTEAF,.,TRBV2
ASSRQGLSSCEQY,TRBD1,TRBV6-5
ASSLPRTGGGYT,TRBD1,TRBV28
ASSLRGPGNEQF,TRBD1,TRBV28
ASTEDGGTEAF,.,TRBV12-3/TRBV12-4
ASSAGGFPEAF,.,TRBV9
ASSLVRLQPQH,.,TRBV12-3/TRBV12-4
SATQRRISYEQY,.,TRBV20-1
ASSPLRGEQF,.,TRBV3-1
ASSLGEVSTGELF,.,TRBV12-3/TRBV12-4
ASSYTTTPGTSSYNSPLH,.,TRBV6-5
ASSEGGAATDTQY,.,TRBV25-1
ASGGEQF,.,TRBV9
ASSSRDSHNQPQH,.,TRBV9
ASSVKGRSPLH,.,TRBV12-3/TRBV12-4
SADSGLYDEQF,.,TRBV20-1
ASSPGGFDTEAF,.,TRBV11-1
ASRVEGFSEQY,.,TRBV6-2/TRBV6-3
ASSFTDYYNEQF,.,TRBV7-2
ASSQEWGANEKLF,.,TRBV4-1
ASSEAKGLATDTQY,TRBD2,TRBV6-1
ASSQARDLSYNEQF,.,TRBV4-3
ASSSGLAGDIQY,.,TRBV7-2
ASSMSYEQY,.,TRBV5-1
ASSQTGLGAF,.,TRBV7-2
ASSETGRVHEQY,.,TRBV2
ASSLSSGVDNEQY,TRBD2,TRBV12-3/TRBV12-4
ASSRRGGQVSEQF,TRBD2,TRBV12-3/TRBV12-4
ASGDLIVPYNEQF,.,TRBV6-2/TRBV6-3